This T cell receptor beta chain was documented in a study of T-cell reconstitution after alpha-beta-depleted transplantation in children. General study results and limits: By one year post-transplant, T-cell counts and diversity largely arose from T cells that were newly produced. High day-60 TCRbeta diversity in some patients came from surviving recipient T cells and thymic progenitors. Several hundred expanded graft clones reportedly supplied alpha-beta T cells about two months after transplant.

In its sample, this clonotype was seen a few times. Its matching antigen is unknown. Preparing the TCRbeta library involved the use of unique molecular identifiers. One entry per CDR3 protein results from TCRdb running MiXCR on the PCR reads. The sample yields fewer than 550,000 distinct CDR3 sequences, roughly an eighth seen once. Deletions cut 7 bases from V and 0 bases from J, with 10 bases between. The germline gives CDR1 DFQATT, CDR2 SNEGSKA (reference sequence). This CDR3 has 13 amino acids. The TCR was taken from a female patient under 10 years old who had a stem cell transplant for aplastic anemia, so the T cells may come from the graft donor. This sample comprised PBMCs, mostly from graft donor cells, obtained 180 days after TCRalphabeta/CD19-depleted stem cell transplant. J is TRBJ2-1 and V is TRBV20-1; D is ambiguous. The CDR3 DNA is TGCAGTGTGACCTCCAGCTCCTACAATGAGCAGTTCTTC. Its protein is CSVTSSSYNEQFF.